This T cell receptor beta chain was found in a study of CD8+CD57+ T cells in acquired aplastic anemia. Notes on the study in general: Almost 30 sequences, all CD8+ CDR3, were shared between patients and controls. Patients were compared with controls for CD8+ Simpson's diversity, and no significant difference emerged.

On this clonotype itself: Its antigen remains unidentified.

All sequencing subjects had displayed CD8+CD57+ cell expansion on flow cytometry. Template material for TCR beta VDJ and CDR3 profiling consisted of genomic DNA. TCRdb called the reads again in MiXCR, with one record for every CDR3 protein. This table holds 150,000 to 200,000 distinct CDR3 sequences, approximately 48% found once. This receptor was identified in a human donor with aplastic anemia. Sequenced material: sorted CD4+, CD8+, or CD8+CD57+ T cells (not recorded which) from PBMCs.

This chain's CDR3 is CASSRMTQGAQGYTF. The CDR3 bases are TGTGCCAGCAGCCGTATGACGCAGGGGGCACAAGGCTACACCTTC. This chain connects TRBV7-2 to TRBJ1-2, with 8 bases lining up with TRBD1. The CDR3 loop spans 15 amino acids. Germline-derived CDR1 and CDR2 are SGHTA and FQGNSA. The J segment lost 8 bases and the V segment lost 5 bases, leaving 13 bases of the junction unmatched.